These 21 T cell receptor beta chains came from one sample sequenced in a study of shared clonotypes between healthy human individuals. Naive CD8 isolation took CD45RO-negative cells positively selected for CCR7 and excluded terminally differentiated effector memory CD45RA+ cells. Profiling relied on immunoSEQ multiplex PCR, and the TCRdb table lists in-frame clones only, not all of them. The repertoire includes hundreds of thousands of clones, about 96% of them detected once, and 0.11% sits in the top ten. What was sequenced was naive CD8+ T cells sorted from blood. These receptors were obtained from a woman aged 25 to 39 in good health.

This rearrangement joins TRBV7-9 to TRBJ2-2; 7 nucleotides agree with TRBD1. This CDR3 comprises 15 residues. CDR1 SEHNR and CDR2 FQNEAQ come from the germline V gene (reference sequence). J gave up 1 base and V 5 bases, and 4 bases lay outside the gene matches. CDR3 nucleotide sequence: TGTGCCAGCAGCACCTGGGACAGGAACACCGGGGAGCTGTTTTTT. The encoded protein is CASSTWDRNTGELFF.

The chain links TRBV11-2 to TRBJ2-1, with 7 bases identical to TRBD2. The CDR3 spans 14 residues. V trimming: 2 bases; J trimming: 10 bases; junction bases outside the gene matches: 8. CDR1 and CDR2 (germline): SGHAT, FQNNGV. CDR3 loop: CASSLQASGREQFF. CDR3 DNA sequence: TGTGCCAGCAGCTTACAGGCTAGCGGTAGGGAGCAGTTCTTC.

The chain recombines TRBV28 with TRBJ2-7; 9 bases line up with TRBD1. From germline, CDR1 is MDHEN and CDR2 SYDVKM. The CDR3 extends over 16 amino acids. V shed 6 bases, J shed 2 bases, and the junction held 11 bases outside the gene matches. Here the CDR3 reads CASSRITGGFAYEQYF. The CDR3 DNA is TGTGCCAGCAGCCGAATAACAGGGGGCTTTGCCTACGAGCAGTACTTC.

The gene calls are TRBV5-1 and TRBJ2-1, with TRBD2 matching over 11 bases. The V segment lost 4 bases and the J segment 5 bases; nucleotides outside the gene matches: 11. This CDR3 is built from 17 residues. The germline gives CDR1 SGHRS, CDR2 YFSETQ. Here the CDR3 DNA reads TGCGCCAGCAGCATGCACCATATAGCGGGAGGGAACAATGAGCAGTTCTTC. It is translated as CASSMHHIAGGNNEQFF.

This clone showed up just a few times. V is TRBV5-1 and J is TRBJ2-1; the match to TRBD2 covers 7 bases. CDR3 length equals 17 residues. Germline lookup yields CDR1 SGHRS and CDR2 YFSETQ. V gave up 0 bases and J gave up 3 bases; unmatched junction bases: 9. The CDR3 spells CASSLAELAEGYNEQFF. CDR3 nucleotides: TGCGCCAGCAGCTTGGCCGAGCTAGCGGAGGGCTACAATGAGCAGTTCTTC. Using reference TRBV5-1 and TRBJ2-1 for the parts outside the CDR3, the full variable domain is KAGVTQTPRYLIKTRGQQVTLSCSPISGHRSVSWYQQTPGQGLQFLFEYFSETQRNKGNFPGRFSGRQFSNSRSEMNVSTLELGDSALYLCASSLAELAEGYNEQFFGPGTRLTVL.

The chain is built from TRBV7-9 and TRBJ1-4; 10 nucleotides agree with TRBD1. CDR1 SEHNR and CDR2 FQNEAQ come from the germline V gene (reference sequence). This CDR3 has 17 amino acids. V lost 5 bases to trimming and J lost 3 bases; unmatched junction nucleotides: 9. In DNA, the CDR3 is TGTGCCAGCAGCCCAATAAGGGGACAGGGGTCTAATGAAAAACTGTTTTTT. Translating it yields CASSPIRGQGSNEKLFF.

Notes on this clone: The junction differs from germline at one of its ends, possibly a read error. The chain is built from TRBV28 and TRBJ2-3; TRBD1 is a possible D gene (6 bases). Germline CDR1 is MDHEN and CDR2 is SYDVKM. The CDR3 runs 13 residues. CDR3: CASRDINTDTQYF. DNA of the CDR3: TGTGCTAGCAGGGACATAAACACAGATACGCAGTATTTT.

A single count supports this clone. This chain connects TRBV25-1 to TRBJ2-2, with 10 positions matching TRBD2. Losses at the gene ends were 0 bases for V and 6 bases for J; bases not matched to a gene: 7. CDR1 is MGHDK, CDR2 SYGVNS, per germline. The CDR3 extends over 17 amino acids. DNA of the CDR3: TGTGCCAGCAGTGAATACCCCGGGACTAGCGTAGCCGGGGAGCTGTTTTTT. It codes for CASSEYPGTSVAGELFF.

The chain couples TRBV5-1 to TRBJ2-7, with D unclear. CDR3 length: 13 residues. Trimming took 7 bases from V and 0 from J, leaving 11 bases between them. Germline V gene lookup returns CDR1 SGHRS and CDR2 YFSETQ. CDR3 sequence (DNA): TGCGCCAGCCACCCAGATAGCTCCTACGAGCAGTACTTC. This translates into CASHPDSSYEQYF.

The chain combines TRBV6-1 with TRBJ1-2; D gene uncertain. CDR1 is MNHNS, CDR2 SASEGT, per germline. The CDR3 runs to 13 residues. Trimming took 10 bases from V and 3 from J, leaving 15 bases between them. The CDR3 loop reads CANSRETDYGYTF. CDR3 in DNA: TGTGCCAACTCGAGGGAAACGGACTATGGCTACACCTTC.

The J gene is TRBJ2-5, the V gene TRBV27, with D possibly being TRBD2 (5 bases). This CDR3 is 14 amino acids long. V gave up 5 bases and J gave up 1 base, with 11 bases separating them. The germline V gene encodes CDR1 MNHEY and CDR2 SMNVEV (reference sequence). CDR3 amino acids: CASSVFRGQETQYF. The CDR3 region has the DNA TGTGCCAGCAGTGTCTTCCGGGGCCAAGAGACCCAGTACTTC.

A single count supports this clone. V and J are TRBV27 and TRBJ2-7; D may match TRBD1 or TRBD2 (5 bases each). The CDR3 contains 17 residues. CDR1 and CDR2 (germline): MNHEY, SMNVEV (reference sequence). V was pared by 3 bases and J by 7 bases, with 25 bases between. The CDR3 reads CASSLTLPGLPYGEQYF. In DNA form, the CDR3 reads TGTGCCAGCAGTTTGACGCTTCCGGGGCTTCCCTACGGGGAGCAGTACTTC.

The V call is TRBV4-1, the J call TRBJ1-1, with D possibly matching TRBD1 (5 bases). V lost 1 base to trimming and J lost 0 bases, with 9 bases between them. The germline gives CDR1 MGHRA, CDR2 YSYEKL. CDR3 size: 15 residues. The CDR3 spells CASSQVGGMNTEAFF. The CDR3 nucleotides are TGCGCCAGCAGCCAAGTCGGGGGAATGAACACTGAAGCTTTCTTT.

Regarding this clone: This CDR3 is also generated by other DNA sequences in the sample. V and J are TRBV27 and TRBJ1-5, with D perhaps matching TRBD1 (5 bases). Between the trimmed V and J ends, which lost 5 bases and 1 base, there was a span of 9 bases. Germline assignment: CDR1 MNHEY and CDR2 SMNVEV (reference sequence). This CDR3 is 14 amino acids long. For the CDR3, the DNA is TGTGCCAGCAGTCCCCGGGACAGCAATCAGCCCCAGCATTTT. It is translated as CASSPRDSNQPQHF.

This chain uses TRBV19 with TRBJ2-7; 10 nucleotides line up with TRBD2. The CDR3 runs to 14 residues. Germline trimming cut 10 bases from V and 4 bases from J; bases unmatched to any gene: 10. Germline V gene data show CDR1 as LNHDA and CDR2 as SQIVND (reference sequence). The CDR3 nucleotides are TGTGCCACCTCTACTAGCGGGACACTGTACGAGCAGTACTTC. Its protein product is CATSTSGTLYEQYF.

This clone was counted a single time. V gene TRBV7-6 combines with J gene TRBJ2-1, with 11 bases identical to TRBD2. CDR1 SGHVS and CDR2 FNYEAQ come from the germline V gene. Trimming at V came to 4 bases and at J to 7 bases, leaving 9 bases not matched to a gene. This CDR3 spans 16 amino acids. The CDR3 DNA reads TGTGCCAGCAGCTCCTCACTAGCGGGAGTCGGGAATGAGCAGTTCTTC. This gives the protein CASSSSLAGVGNEQFF.

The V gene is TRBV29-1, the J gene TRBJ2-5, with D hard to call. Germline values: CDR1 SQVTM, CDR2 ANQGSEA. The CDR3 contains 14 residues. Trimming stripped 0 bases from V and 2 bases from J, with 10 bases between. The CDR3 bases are TGCAGCGTTGAAGATTACCAGATACAAGAGACCCAGTACTTC. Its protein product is CSVEDYQIQETQYF.

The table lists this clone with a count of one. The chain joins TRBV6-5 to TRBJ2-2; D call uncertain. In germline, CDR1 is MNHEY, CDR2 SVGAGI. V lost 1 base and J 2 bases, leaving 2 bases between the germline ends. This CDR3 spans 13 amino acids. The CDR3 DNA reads TGTGCCAGCAGTTACTACAACACCGGGGAGCTGTTTTTT. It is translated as CASSYYNTGELFF.

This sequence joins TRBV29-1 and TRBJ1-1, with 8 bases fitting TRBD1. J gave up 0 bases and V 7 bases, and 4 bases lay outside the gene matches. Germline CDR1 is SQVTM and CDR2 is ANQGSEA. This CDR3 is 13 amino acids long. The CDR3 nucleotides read TGCAGCGGACAGGGGCTTATGAACACTGAAGCTTTCTTT. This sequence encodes CSGQGLMNTEAFF.

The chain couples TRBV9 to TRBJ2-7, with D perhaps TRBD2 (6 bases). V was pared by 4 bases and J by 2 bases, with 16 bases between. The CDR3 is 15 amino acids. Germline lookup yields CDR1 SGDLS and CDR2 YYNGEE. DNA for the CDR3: TGTGCCAGCAGCTTGCACTGGGGGGAAACCTACGAGCAGTACTTC. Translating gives CASSLHWGETYEQYF.

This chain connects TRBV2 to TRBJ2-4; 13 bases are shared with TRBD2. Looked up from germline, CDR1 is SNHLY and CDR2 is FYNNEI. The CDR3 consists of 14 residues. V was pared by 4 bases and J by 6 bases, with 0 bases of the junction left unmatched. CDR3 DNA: TGTGCCAGCAGTGGGACTAGCGGGAGAAACATTCAGTACTTC. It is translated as CASSGTSGRNIQYF.